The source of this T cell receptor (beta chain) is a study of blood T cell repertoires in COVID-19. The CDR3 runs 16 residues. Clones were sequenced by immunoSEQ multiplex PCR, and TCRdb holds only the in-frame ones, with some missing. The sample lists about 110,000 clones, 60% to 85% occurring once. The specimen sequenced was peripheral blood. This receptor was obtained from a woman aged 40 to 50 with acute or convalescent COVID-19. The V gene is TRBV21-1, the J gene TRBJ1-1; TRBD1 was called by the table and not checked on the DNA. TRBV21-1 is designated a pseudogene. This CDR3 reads CASSKGRGRMDTEAFF. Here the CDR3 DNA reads TGTGCCAGCAGCAAAGGGAGGGGGCGGATGGACACTGAAGCTTTCTTT.